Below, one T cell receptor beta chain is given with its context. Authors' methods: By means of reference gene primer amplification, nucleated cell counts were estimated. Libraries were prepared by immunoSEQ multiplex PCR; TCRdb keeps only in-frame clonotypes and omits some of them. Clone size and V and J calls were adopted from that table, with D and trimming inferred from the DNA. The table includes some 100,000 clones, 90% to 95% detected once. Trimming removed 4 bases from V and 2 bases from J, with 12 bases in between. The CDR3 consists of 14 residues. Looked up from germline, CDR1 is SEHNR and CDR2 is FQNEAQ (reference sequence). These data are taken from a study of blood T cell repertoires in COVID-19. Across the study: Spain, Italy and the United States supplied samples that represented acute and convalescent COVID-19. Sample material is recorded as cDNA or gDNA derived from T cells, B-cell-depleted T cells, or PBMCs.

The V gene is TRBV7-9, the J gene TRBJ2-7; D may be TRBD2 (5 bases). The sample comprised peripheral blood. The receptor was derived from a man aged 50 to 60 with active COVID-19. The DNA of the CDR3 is TGTGCCAGCAGCTCCCGTGGAGGCGCCTACGAGCAGTACGTC. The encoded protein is CASSSRGGAYEQYV.